Below, 9 T cell receptor beta chains from the same sample are listed, as sequenced in a study of blood T cell repertoires in COVID-19. Profiled with immunoSEQ multiplex PCR; TCRdb holds only in-frame clones, not every one. The data hold roughly 150,000 clones, with about four fifths observed a single time. Input material: peripheral blood. These receptors were collected from a woman aged 80 or over with acute or convalescent COVID-19.

The chain carries TRBV5-6 and TRBJ2-7; D might be TRBD2 (6 bases). The CDR3 runs to 15 residues. The V and J ends lost 1 base and 3 bases respectively, with 14 bases between them. The germline gives CDR1 SGHDT, CDR2 YYEEEE. The CDR3 region has the DNA TGTGCCAGCAGCTTGTCGGGGACTGGAGTCTACGAGCAGTACTTC. It is translated as CASSLSGTGVYEQYF.

The chain couples TRBV11-2 to TRBJ2-3; D remains unclear. Trimming left V 0 bases short and J 10 bases short, with 14 bases between. The CDR3 is 14 residues long. Looked up from germline, CDR1 is SGHAT and CDR2 is FQNNGV. In nucleotides, the CDR3 is TGTGCCAGCAGCTTAGATCCGTTCCCAGAGGCGCAGTATTTT. Amino acids: CASSLDPFPEAQYF.

This clone appeared a few times. CDR3: CASSPRTGATNEQFF. DNA for the CDR3: TGTGCCAGCAGCCCGAGGACAGGGGCCACTAATGAGCAGTTCTTC. This chain uses TRBV3-1 (or the pseudogene TRBV3-2) with TRBJ2-1; TRBD1 agrees at 9 bases. J gave up 7 bases and V 4 bases, and 8 bases lay outside the gene matches. CDR3 length equals 15 residues. Germline V gene sequence: CDR1 LGHDT, CDR2 YNNKEL (reference sequence).

The J gene is TRBJ2-5, the V gene TRBV5-6; maybe TRBD1 (6 bases). V was trimmed by 2 bases and J by 5 bases, leaving 10 bases between them. The CDR3 has 13 residues. CDR1 and CDR2 (germline): SGHDT, YYEEEE. The CDR3: CASSLGGGETQYF. CDR3 in DNA: TGTGCCAGCAGCTTAGGGGGTGGCGAGACCCAGTACTTC. The entire variable domain, with the rest obtained from reference TRBV5-6 and TRBJ2-5, is as follows: DAGVTQSPTHLIKTRGQQVTLRCSPKSGHDTVSWYQQALGQGPQFIFQYYEEEERQRGNFPDRFSGHQFPNYSSELNVNALLLGDSALYLCASSLGGGETQYFGPGTRLLVL.

This sequence joins TRBV19 and TRBJ1-5, with 9 nucleotides matching TRBD1. The CDR3 has 15 residues. V dropped 6 bases and J dropped 1; count of bases not matched to a gene: 4. Germline CDR1 is LNHDA and CDR2 is SQIVND (reference sequence). CDR3: CASSHRGLSNQPQHF. Written as DNA, the CDR3 is TGTGCCAGTAGCCACAGGGGGCTCAGCAATCAGCCCCAGCATTTT. The full variable domain, in which reference TRBV19 and TRBJ1-5 provide the parts outside the CDR3, is DGGITQSPKYLFRKEGQNVTLSCEQNLNHDAMYWYRQDPGQGLRLIYYSQIVNDFQKGDIAEGYSVSREKKESFPLTVTSAQKNPTAFYLCASSHRGLSNQPQHFGDGTRLSIL.

This clone was recorded once. The J gene is TRBJ2-7, the V gene TRBV2; 8 bases are a match to TRBD1. CDR1 SNHLY and CDR2 FYNNEI come from the germline V gene. This CDR3 spans 16 amino acids. V shed 4 bases, J shed 2 bases, and the junction held 10 bases outside the gene matches. The CDR3 region has the DNA TGTGCCAGCAGTGCCCTTGGGACAGGACCCACCTACGAGCAGTACTTC. Protein product: CASSALGTGPTYEQYF.

This chain joins TRBV10-3 and TRBJ2-1; D is undetermined. The V gene's germline CDR1 is ENHRY and CDR2 SYGVKD. The length of the CDR3 is 14 residues. V lost 4 bases and J lost 4, with 11 bases in between. CDR3 protein: CAISGSRQYNEQFF. The CDR3 DNA reads TGTGCCATCAGTGGATCGAGACAATACAATGAGCAGTTCTTC.

This clone was recorded once. The V and J genes are TRBV4-1 and TRBJ1-5; D gene ambiguous. The CDR3 has 15 amino acids. Trimming took 1 base from V and 0 from J, leaving 7 bases between them. Germline V CDR1 and CDR2: MGHRA, YSYEKL. DNA for the CDR3: TGCGCCAGCAGCCAAGCCCCCATTAGCAATCAGCCCCAGCATTTT. It codes for CASSQAPISNQPQHF.

The chain has TRBV5-1 and TRBJ2-1, with 7 bases fitting TRBD2. The CDR3 length is 11 residues. CDR1 SGHRS and CDR2 YFSETQ come from the germline V gene. J lost 13 bases, V lost 3 bases, and 4 bases had no gene match. The CDR3 loop is CASSSGGSQFF. The DNA for the CDR3 is TGCGCCAGCAGCTCCGGCGGGAGCCAGTTCTTC.